Below are 4 T cell receptor beta chains sequenced from a single sample in a study of graft-versus-host responses after intestinal transplantation. Antigens of these TCRs are unknown. The assay was immunoSEQ multiplex PCR, and TCRdb's table has in-frame clones only and misses some. The sample records about 100,000 clones, roughly 87% being singletons. The sequencing used unstimulated CD4+ T cells sorted from spleen or lymph node cells, collected before transplant. Receptors were obtained from a human donor who was the organ donor for an intestinal transplant.

The V and J genes are TRBV28 and TRBJ2-6; TRBD1 matches at 9 bases. Germline values: CDR1 MDHEN, CDR2 SYDVKM. This CDR3 is built from 17 residues. V gave up 6 bases and J gave up 4 bases; unmatched junction bases: 10. The chain's CDR3 is CASRAGTGSRGANVLTF. CDR3 nucleotides: TGTGCCAGCAGGGCCGGGACAGGGTCGCGGGGGGCCAACGTCCTGACTTTC.

J is TRBJ1-5 and V is TRBV28, with 7 bases fitting TRBD1. CDR1 is MDHEN and CDR2 is SYDVKM in the germline V gene. The CDR3 runs to 15 residues. Trimming took 5 bases from V and 4 from J; bases not matched to a gene: 8. The CDR3: CASSLLQGINQPQHF. CDR3 coding DNA: TGTGCCAGCAGTCTGCTACAGGGGATAAATCAGCCCCAGCATTTT. Supplemented by reference TRBV28 and TRBJ1-5, the full variable domain reads DVKVTQSSRYLVKRTGEKVFLECVQDMDHENMFWYRQDPGLGLRLIYFSYDVKMKEKGDIPEGYSVSREKKERFSLILESASTNQTSMYLCASSLLQGINQPQHFGDGTRLSIL.

The rearrangement links TRBV19 to TRBJ1-6, with 7 positions matching TRBD1. V was clipped by 3 bases and J by 5 bases; unmatched bases: 7. This CDR3 is built from 16 residues. The V gene's germline CDR1 is LNHDA and CDR2 SQIVND (reference sequence). The CDR3 DNA sequence: TGTGCCAGTAGTATTGGAGACAGGGCACATAATTCACCCCTCCACTTT. Its translation: CASSIGDRAHNSPLHF. Complete variable domain (other parts from reference TRBV19 and TRBJ1-6): DGGITQSPKYLFRKEGQNVTLSCEQNLNHDAMYWYRQDPGQGLRLIYYSQIVNDFQKGDIAEGYSVSREKKESFPLTVTSAQKNPTAFYLCASSIGDRAHNSPLHFGNGTRLTVT.

CDR3 loop: CASSAGTRGGVNEQYF. The CDR3 DNA follows: TGTGCCAGCAGCGCCGGGACTCGCGGGGGGGTTAACGAGCAGTACTTC. This chain connects TRBV2 to TRBJ2-7, with 9 bases lining up with TRBD2. The V segment lost 6 bases and the J segment 5 bases; nucleotides outside the gene matches: 14. Germline CDR1 is SNHLY and CDR2 is FYNNEI. This CDR3 spans 16 amino acids. The full variable domain, completed using reference TRBV2 and TRBJ2-7, is EPEVTQTPSHQVTQMGQEVILRCVPISNHLYFYWYRQILGQKVEFLVSFYNNEISEKSEIFDDQFSVERPDGSNFTLKIRSTKLEDSAMYFCASSAGTRGGVNEQYFGPGTRLTVT.